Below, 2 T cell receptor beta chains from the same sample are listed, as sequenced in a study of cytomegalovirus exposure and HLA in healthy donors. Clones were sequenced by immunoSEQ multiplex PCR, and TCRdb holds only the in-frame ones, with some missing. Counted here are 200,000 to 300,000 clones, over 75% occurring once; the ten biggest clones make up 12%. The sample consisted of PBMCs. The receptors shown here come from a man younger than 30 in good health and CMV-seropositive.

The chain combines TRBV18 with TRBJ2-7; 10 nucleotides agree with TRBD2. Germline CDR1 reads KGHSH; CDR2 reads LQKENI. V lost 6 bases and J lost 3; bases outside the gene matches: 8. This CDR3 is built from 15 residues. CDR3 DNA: TGTGCCAGCTCGTTATCTAGCGGGAGTAGCTACGAGCAGTACTTC. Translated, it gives CASSLSSGSSYEQYF.

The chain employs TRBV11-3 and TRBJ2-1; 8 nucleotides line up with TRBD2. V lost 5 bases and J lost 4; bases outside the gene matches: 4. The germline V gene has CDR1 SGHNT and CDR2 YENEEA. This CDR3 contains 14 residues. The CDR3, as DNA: TGTGCCAGCAGCCAGACTAGCGTGTACAATGAGCAGTTCTTC. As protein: CASSQTSVYNEQFF.